This T cell receptor beta chain was profiled in a study of T cells in Graves' hyperthyroidism and ophthalmopathy. Regions amplified from RNA transcripts were the TCR beta CDR3 regions. TCR CDR3 underwent first-round RT-PCR with the HTBI primer set. TCRdb re-derived calls from the multiplex PCR reads in MiXCR, one entry per CDR3 protein. Among about 570,000 distinct CDR3 sequences listed, about half were seen once. Germline CDR1 SGHTA, CDR2 FQGNSA. The CDR3 sequence is 13 residues long. V was clipped by 5 bases and J by 3 bases, with 10 bases between them. This clonotype was picked up many times. Its target is not known. Lactation, pregnancy, other autoimmune disease or uncontrolled infection led to exclusion of patients. Study results and caveats: Most thyroid clonotypes expanded above 0.001 appeared in blood too.

The chain combines TRBV7-2 with TRBJ1-1; D ambiguous. Sequencing was carried out using peripheral blood or thyroid tissue (not recorded which). The receptor was derived from an adult woman with Graves' disease, either hyperthyroidism or ophthalmopathy (not recorded which). CDR3 protein: CASSLSRDTEAFF. As DNA, the CDR3 is TGTGCCAGCAGCCTATCCCGGGACACTGAAGCTTTCTTT.